Listed here are 3 T cell receptor beta chains from one sample, sequenced in a study of shared clonotypes between healthy human individuals. It was CD45RO-negative cells, positively selected for CCR7, that made up naive CD8 cells, with terminally differentiated effector memory CD45RA+ cells excluded. Assay used: immunoSEQ multiplex PCR; TCRdb lists only in-frame clones, some missing. The sample holds about 2 million clones; about 95% are singletons and the top ten take roughly 1.1%. Source material: naive CD8+ T cells sorted from blood. The receptors shown here come from a man aged 18 to 35 in good health.

The chain employs TRBV5-1 and TRBJ2-7; D might be TRBD1 or TRBD2, each matching 6 bases. CDR1 SGHRS and CDR2 YFSETQ come from the germline V gene. V was cut by 0 bases and J by 0 bases, with 10 bases left in between. This CDR3 region has 15 residues. The CDR3 is CASSLEQGGSYEQYF. DNA for the CDR3: TGCGCCAGCAGCTTGGAACAGGGAGGCTCCTACGAGCAGTACTTC.

To note about this clone: Other DNA sequences in the sample encode the same CDR3. V is TRBV28 and J is TRBJ2-7; D uncertain. V lost 3 bases and J 2 bases, leaving 11 bases between the germline ends. The CDR3 length is 14 residues. CDR1 is MDHEN and CDR2 is SYDVKM in the germline V gene. CDR3 DNA: TGTGCCAGCAGTTTGACTCCCCAAGCCTACGAGCAGTACTTC. It specifies CASSLTPQAYEQYF.

The chain is built from TRBV10-3 and TRBJ2-5; TRBD2 matches 8 bases. V dropped 0 bases and J dropped 5; count of bases not matched to a gene: 8. The germline CDR1 and CDR2 sequences are ENHRY and SYGVKD. CDR3 length: 16 residues. The CDR3 loop is CAISESGPGGTETQYF. The CDR3 DNA reads TGTGCCATCAGTGAGTCTGGTCCGGGGGGGACCGAGACCCAGTACTTC.